A single sample gave rise to the 9 T cell receptor beta chains below, sequenced in a study of OX40 agonist ivuxolimab in advanced cancers. Clones were read by immunoSEQ multiplex PCR, and TCRdb kept only the in-frame ones, dropping some. In the table there are about 53,000 clones, 88% of which are singletons. Specimen: CD4+ or CD8+ T cells sorted from blood, collected in a trial of the OX40 agonist ivuxolimab. The receptor set was obtained from an adult with an advanced solid tumor such as melanoma, head and neck, liver or kidney cancer.

This clone was recorded only once. The V call is TRBV25-1, the J call TRBJ2-7; 9 nucleotides align to TRBD1. From germline, CDR1 is MGHDK and CDR2 SYGVNS. The CDR3 is made up of 14 amino acids. The V and J ends lost 4 bases and 2 bases, in that order; junction bases with no gene match: 3. The DNA for the CDR3 is TGTGCCAGCAGTGGGACAGGGGCTACCTACGAGCAGTACTTC. This gives the protein CASSGTGATYEQYF.

The gene calls are TRBV30 and TRBJ1-1, with D maybe TRBD1 (5 bases). The CDR3 is made up of 13 amino acids. V lost 0 bases and J lost 2, with 7 bases in between. Looked up from germline, CDR1 is GTSNPN and CDR2 is SVGIG (reference sequence). The CDR3 here is CAWSVGPNTEAFF. Written as DNA, the CDR3 is TGTGCCTGGAGTGTGGGGCCCAACACTGAAGCTTTCTTT.

The chain links TRBV28 to TRBJ1-2, with D maybe TRBD1 (5 bases). The CDR3 extends over 15 amino acids. Germline CDR1 is MDHEN and CDR2 is SYDVKM. Between the trimmed V and J ends, which lost 5 bases and 4 bases, there was a span of 17 bases. CDR3 DNA sequence: TGTGCCAGCAGTCGAGCCCTGGGACTGAGCTATGGCTACACCTTC. The encoded protein is CASSRALGLSYGYTF.

The chain uses TRBV7-3 and TRBJ1-1; 9 nucleotides align to TRBD1. This CDR3 has 15 amino acids. V trimming: 0 bases; J trimming: 1 base; junction bases outside the gene matches: 0. Germline values: CDR1 SGHTA, CDR2 FQGTGA. CDR3 sequence reads: CASSLTGQGNTEAFF. For the CDR3, the DNA is TGTGCCAGCAGCTTAACGGGACAGGGGAACACTGAAGCTTTCTTT. Drawing the rest from reference TRBV7-3 and TRBJ1-1, the complete variable domain is GAGVSQTPSNKVTEKGKYVELRCDPISGHTALYWYRQSLGQGPEFLIYFQGTGAADDSGLPNDRFFAVRPEGSVSTLKIQRTERGDSAVYLCASSLTGQGNTEAFFGQGTRLTVV.

CDR3 DNA: TGTGCCAGCAGGGAACAGGGGAAATACGAGCAGTACTTC. Translated: CASREQGKYEQYF. The rearrangement joins TRBV6-5 to TRBJ2-7; 7 bases match TRBD1. Germline V gene data show CDR1 as MNHEY and CDR2 as SVGAGI. The CDR3 contains 13 residues. With V trimmed by 6 bases and J by 4 bases, 6 bases remained unmatched.

The J gene is TRBJ1-1, the V gene TRBV7-9, with D unresolved. V lost 5 bases and J 5 bases, leaving 12 bases between the germline ends. The CDR3 spans 13 residues. Per germline, CDR1 SEHNR and CDR2 FQNEAQ (reference sequence). The CDR3 DNA sequence: TGTGCCAGCAGCCCAGACCCTCGAACTGAAGCTTTCTTT. As protein: CASSPDPRTEAFF.

This clone was counted once. The chain recombines TRBV7-2 with TRBJ2-1; 8 bases map to TRBD2. The CDR3 is made up of 14 amino acids. Trimming took 4 bases from V and 2 from J; bases not matched to a gene: 1. The germline V gene encodes CDR1 SGHTA and CDR2 FQGNSA. The CDR3 spells CASSSGLAYNEQFF. CDR3 bases: TGTGCCAGCAGCTCGGGACTAGCCTACAATGAGCAGTTCTTC.

The rearrangement joins TRBV18 to TRBJ2-3, with 9 bases fitting TRBD1. Trimming cost V 4 bases and J 2 bases; bases outside gene matches: 10. The CDR3 loop spans 17 amino acids. Germline V gene sequence: CDR1 KGHSH, CDR2 LQKENI. DNA of the CDR3: TGTGCCAGCTCACGGAACTCCGGGACAGGGCACACAGATACGCAGTATTTT. Residues: CASSRNSGTGHTDTQYF.

The chain uses TRBV7-8 and TRBJ2-5; D is perhaps TRBD1 (6 bases). The J call is doubtful: the DNA matches TRBJ2-7 better. The length of the CDR3 is 14 residues. In germline, CDR1 is SGHVS, CDR2 FQNEAQ. The CDR3 spells CASSFAETGHEQYF. The CDR3 coding sequence is TGTGCCAGCAGCTTCGCCGAAACAGGGCACGAGCAGTACTTC.